The 27 T cell receptor beta chains reported below all come from one sample, sequenced in a study of technical replicates of blood from several donors. The data were produced by immunoSEQ multiplex PCR, yet TCRdb's version contains in-frame clones alone and is incomplete. The table lists 98,000 or so clones, 95% of them singletons. The specimen was T cells isolated from PBMCs. These receptors originate from a human donor in good health.

The rearrangement links TRBV12-2 to TRBJ1-1; the table's D call TRBD1 went unverified against the DNA. TRBV12-2 is assigned pseudogene status. There are 17 residues in the CDR3. The CDR3 DNA sequence: TGTGCAAGTCGCTTTAGTTTGGGGGCTCGAGGCTTCGCTGAAGCTTTCTTT. This gives the protein CASRFSLGARGFAEAFF.

The V call is TRBV5-1, the J call TRBJ1-2; 7 bases fit TRBD1. J lost 1 base, V lost 4 bases, and 10 bases had no gene match. Per germline, CDR1 SGHRS and CDR2 YFSETQ. The CDR3 has 16 residues. The CDR3 nucleotides are TGCGCCAGCAGCGAAGGGACAGCGCCTATTAACTATGGCTACACCTTC. Its protein is CASSEGTAPINYGYTF.

The rearrangement uses TRBV7-9 and TRBJ1-3; D is unclear. The ends were cut back, 6 bases at V and 2 bases at J, with 8 bases in the middle. The CDR3 is made up of 13 amino acids. Germline CDR1 reads SEHNR; CDR2 reads FQNEAQ (reference sequence). CDR3 nucleotide sequence: TGTGCCAGCAGGGGCATCGCTGGAAACACCATATATTTT. Amino acid sequence: CASRGIAGNTIYF. The full variable domain, rest sourced from reference TRBV7-9 and TRBJ1-3, is DTGVSQNPRHKITKRGQNVTFRCDPISEHNRLYWYRQTLGQGPEFLTYFQNEAQLEKSRLLSDRFSAERPKGSFSTLEIQRTEQGDSAMYLCASRGIAGNTIYFGEGSWLTVV.

This clone was observed a handful of times. V and J are TRBV7-9 and TRBJ1-1; the D is unclear. Germline CDR1 reads SEHNR; CDR2 reads FQNEAQ (reference sequence). V was trimmed by 5 bases and J by 1 base, leaving 5 bases between them. The CDR3 runs to 12 residues. CDR3 bases: TGTGCCAGCAGCGACACGAACACTGAAGCTTTCTTT. Its protein is CASSDTNTEAFF.

The chain employs TRBV29-1 and TRBJ1-1, with D perhaps matching TRBD1 (5 bases). Germline lookup yields CDR1 SQVTM and CDR2 ANQGSEA. The CDR3 has 13 amino acids. The V gene lost 4 bases and the J gene lost 1 base, with 10 bases spanning the gap. The CDR3 loop reads CSVVGEANTEAFF. The DNA of the CDR3 is TGCAGCGTTGTAGGGGAAGCGAACACTGAAGCTTTCTTT.

The chain recombines TRBV11-3 with TRBJ2-6; 9 positions match TRBD2. In germline, CDR1 is SGHNT, CDR2 YENEEA. The junction had 9 bases not matched to a gene; V was cut back by 0 bases and J by 0 bases. This CDR3 has 20 amino acids. CDR3: CASSLDRTSAGLSGANVLTF. The CDR3 DNA reads as TGTGCCAGCAGCTTAGACCGGACTAGCGCGGGACTCTCTGGGGCCAACGTCCTGACTTTC.

The rearrangement links TRBV2 to TRBJ2-1; TRBD2 aligns across 14 bases. This CDR3 region has 18 residues. Germline lookup yields CDR1 SNHLY and CDR2 FYNNEI. V was clipped by 7 bases and J by 6 bases; unmatched bases: 14. The CDR3 DNA sequence: TGTGCCAGCACCAAGGGACTAGCGGGGGAAGTTTTGTCCAATGAGCAGTTCTTC. This gives the protein CASTKGLAGEVLSNEQFF.

This clone was found a few times. The V call is TRBV4-1, the J call TRBJ1-5; maybe TRBD1 (6 bases). The CDR3 contains 15 residues. Trimming took off 2 bases at V and 5 bases at J, with 13 bases between the two ends. CDR1 MGHRA and CDR2 YSYEKL come from the germline V gene. DNA for the CDR3: TGCGCCAGCAGCCAACAGGGGTGGGCGGATCAGCCCCAGCATTTT. This sequence encodes CASSQQGWADQPQHF.

V gene TRBV6-5 combines with J gene TRBJ1-2, with TRBD1 identical over 11 bases. The germline V gene encodes CDR1 MNHEY and CDR2 SVGAGI. V lost 4 bases to trimming and J lost 8 bases; unmatched junction nucleotides: 6. This CDR3 is 14 amino acids long. CDR3 loop: CASSWTGGLRGYTF. The DNA of the CDR3 is TGTGCCAGCAGTTGGACAGGGGGCCTTCGGGGCTACACCTTC.

This sequence joins TRBV28 and TRBJ2-3; 8 bases line up with TRBD2. This CDR3 is 16 amino acids long. V dropped 8 bases and J dropped 0; count of bases not matched to a gene: 10. The germline V gene has CDR1 MDHEN and CDR2 SYDVKM. CDR3 bases: TGTGCCAGCGTACCTCGGGGGGGCATAAGCACAGATACGCAGTATTTT. This codes for CASVPRGGISTDTQYF. Using reference TRBV28 and TRBJ2-3 for the parts outside the CDR3, the full variable domain is DVKVTQSSRYLVKRTGEKVFLECVQDMDHENMFWYRQDPGLGLRLIYFSYDVKMKEKGDIPEGYSVSREKKERFSLILESASTNQTSMYLCASVPRGGISTDTQYFGPGTRLTVL.

The chain employs TRBV7-9 and TRBJ1-5, with 7 bases fitting TRBD1. The CDR3 consists of 14 residues. Germline V gene lookup returns CDR1 SEHNR and CDR2 FQNEAQ (reference sequence). The trim removed 2 bases at V and 7 bases at J, leaving 5 bases unmatched. This CDR3 is CASSLTGVEQPQHF. In DNA form, the CDR3 reads TGTGCCAGCAGCTTAACAGGGGTTGAACAGCCCCAGCATTTT.

The V and J genes are TRBV28 and TRBJ2-7; 8 bases line up with TRBD1. The CDR3 runs to 15 residues. Losses at the gene ends were 9 bases for V and 2 bases for J; bases not matched to a gene: 12. Germline V gene sequence: CDR1 MDHEN, CDR2 SYDVKM. The CDR3 here is CASYADGTGPYEQYF. The CDR3, as DNA: TGTGCCAGTTATGCTGACGGGACAGGACCCTACGAGCAGTACTTC. Full variable domain (missing parts from reference TRBV28 and TRBJ2-7): DVKVTQSSRYLVKRTGEKVFLECVQDMDHENMFWYRQDPGLGLRLIYFSYDVKMKEKGDIPEGYSVSREKKERFSLILESASTNQTSMYLCASYADGTGPYEQYFGPGTRLTVT.

This clone has only one observation. This chain uses TRBV4-1 with TRBJ1-2, with 10 bases aligning to TRBD1. The germline gives CDR1 MGHRA, CDR2 YSYEKL. V lost 4 bases to trimming and J lost 5 bases; unmatched junction nucleotides: 10. CDR3 length: 16 amino acids. This CDR3 reads CASSPSIGTGDYGYTF. CDR3 coding DNA: TGCGCCAGCAGCCCGTCAATCGGGACAGGGGATTATGGCTACACCTTC.

The chain carries TRBV2 and TRBJ1-3; D gene uncertain. Germline CDR1 SNHLY, CDR2 FYNNEI. CDR3 length equals 17 residues. V was cut by 8 bases and J by 0 bases, with 20 bases left in between. This chain's CDR3 is CASLTPPEGFSGNTIYF. DNA for the CDR3: TGTGCCAGCCTAACGCCCCCTGAGGGCTTCTCTGGAAACACCATATATTTT.

The chain employs TRBV7-2 and TRBJ2-7; 7 nucleotides line up with TRBD2. V dropped 0 bases and J dropped 1; count of bases not matched to a gene: 0. CDR1 is SGHTA and CDR2 is FQGNSA in the germline V gene. The CDR3 is 14 residues long. CDR3 sequence: CASSLAGGSYEQYF. The CDR3 region has the DNA TGTGCCAGCAGCTTAGCGGGAGGGTCCTACGAGCAGTACTTC.

This chain connects TRBV4-1 to TRBJ2-3; weak D call: TRBD2 (6 bases). CDR3 length: 18 amino acids. CDR1 is MGHRA, CDR2 YSYEKL, per germline. Trimming removed 1 base from V and 2 bases from J, with 19 bases in between. This CDR3 is CASSQGRIRGTSTDTQYF. The CDR3 DNA sequence: TGCGCCAGCAGCCAAGGGAGAATACGGGGGACCTCCACAGATACGCAGTATTTT.

This clone was detected once. The gene calls are TRBV2 and TRBJ1-1; 10 bases fit TRBD1. CDR3 size: 15 residues. Germline CDR1 reads SNHLY; CDR2 reads FYNNEI. Losses at the gene ends were 6 bases for V and 5 bases for J; bases not matched to a gene: 9. The CDR3 DNA reads as TGTGCCAGCAGGCTAGGACAGGGGGGGCATACTGAAGCTTTCTTT. Protein: CASRLGQGGHTEAFF.

The chain combines TRBV9 with TRBJ1-1; no reliable D call. There are 15 residues in the CDR3. Germline-derived CDR1 and CDR2 are SGDLS and YYNGEE. Trimming removed 3 bases at V and 4 bases at J, with 16 bases between. Here the CDR3 DNA reads TGTGCCAGCAGCGGAGGTTGGAGGGATGGCACTGAAGCTTTCTTT. Translated: CASSGGWRDGTEAFF.

The chain has TRBV2 and TRBJ2-1; TRBD2 matches at 8 bases. This CDR3 contains 15 residues. CDR1 SNHLY and CDR2 FYNNEI come from the germline V gene. Losses at the gene ends were 2 bases for V and 1 base for J; bases not matched to a gene: 1. CDR3 in amino acids: CASSEPGGSYNEQFF. The CDR3 DNA follows: TGTGCCAGCAGTGAACCGGGAGGGTCCTACAATGAGCAGTTCTTC.

The chain uses TRBV10-3 and TRBJ2-7; TRBD2 matches 9 bases. CDR1 and CDR2 (germline): ENHRY, SYGVKD. V shed 8 bases, J shed 5 bases, and the junction held 10 bases outside the gene matches. The CDR3 runs 14 residues. The CDR3 DNA sequence: TGTGCCATCTCGCGGGCGGGAGGGCCCCACGAGCAGTACTTC. Amino acids: CAISRAGGPHEQYF.

The chain uses TRBV29-1 and TRBJ2-7, with D perhaps TRBD2 (5 bases). V shed 1 base and J shed 0 bases, with 13 bases lying between them. The germline gives CDR1 SQVTM, CDR2 ANQGSEA. There are 15 residues in the CDR3. In nucleotides, the CDR3 is TGCAGCGTTGAAGGGGGAGCGGTGAGCTCCTACGAGCAGTACTTC. Amino acid sequence: CSVEGGAVSSYEQYF.

The chain uses TRBV12-5 and TRBJ2-1; D might be TRBD2 (6 bases). This CDR3 region has 15 residues. The germline gives CDR1 LGHNT, CDR2 FRNRAP. V dropped 4 bases and J dropped 0 bases, with 10 bases sitting between them. The CDR3 spells CASGSVAASYNEQFF. CDR3 bases: TGTGCTAGTGGTTCCGTAGCGGCCTCCTACAATGAGCAGTTCTTC.

CDR3 in DNA: TGTGCCAAGAGACAGGGGACCTCTGGGGCCAACGTCCTGACTTTC. It translates to CAKRQGTSGANVLTF. The chain combines TRBV2 with TRBJ2-6; TRBD1 agrees at 8 bases. J was trimmed by 0 bases and V by 10 bases; bases with no gene match: 5. The CDR3 is 15 residues long. Germline values: CDR1 SNHLY, CDR2 FYNNEI.

The chain is built from TRBV11-2 and TRBJ1-1, with TRBD1 as a possible D gene (6 bases). The germline V gene encodes CDR1 SGHAT and CDR2 FQNNGV. The V gene lost 3 bases and the J gene lost 6 bases, with 17 bases spanning the gap. CDR3 length: 15 residues. The CDR3 nucleotides are TGTGCCAGCAGCTTCGCCCACAGGGACAAATCTGAAGCTTTCTTT. This translates into CASSFAHRDKSEAFF. Drawing the rest from reference TRBV11-2 and TRBJ1-1, the complete variable domain is EAGVAQSPRYKIIEKRQSVAFWCNPISGHATLYWYQQILGQGPKLLIQFQNNGVVDDSQLPKDRFSAERLKGVDSTLKIQPAKLEDSAVYLCASSFAHRDKSEAFFGQGTRLTVV.

The chain couples TRBV30 to TRBJ1-2, with D tentatively TRBD1 (5 bases). Trimming left V 0 bases short and J 8 bases short, with 13 bases between. This CDR3 spans 13 amino acids. Germline V gives CDR1 GTSNPN, CDR2 SVGIG (reference sequence). CDR3 protein: CAWSVAGRYGYTF. DNA of the CDR3: TGTGCCTGGAGTGTAGCAGGGAGGTACGGCTACACCTTC.

The sample holds one count of this clone. V and J are TRBV2 and TRBJ1-1, with TRBD1 as a possible D gene (5 bases). The germline V gene has CDR1 SNHLY and CDR2 FYNNEI. Trimming stripped 2 bases from V and 11 bases from J, with 30 bases between. The CDR3 runs 18 residues. As DNA, the CDR3 is TGTGCCAGCAGTGAATTCGAGGGGCTAGCGGGTGCGTTAAGTGGGGCTTTCTTT. Translation: CASSEFEGLAGALSGAFF.

This chain links TRBV10-3 with TRBJ2-1; D is unresolved. V was trimmed by 3 bases and J by 3 bases, leaving 9 bases between them. CDR3 length: 14 amino acids. Per germline, CDR1 ENHRY and CDR2 SYGVKD. CDR3 bases: TGTGCCATCAGTGATGAGATCGTCTACAATGAGCAGTTCTTC. This translates into CAISDEIVYNEQFF.